This is a list of T cell receptor beta chains from one sample in a study of blood T cell repertoires in COVID-19. Sequencing was performed with immunoSEQ multiplex PCR; in TCRdb, only in-frame clones are kept and a portion is missing. This table holds 250,000 to 350,000 clones, around 88% found once. Sequences were obtained from peripheral blood. The receptors here all came from a man aged 30-40 years with acute or convalescent COVID-19. Each CDR3 is given with its conserved first and last residue. The D gene is left open where the match is weak. Rows give clone size only sometimes, using once, few, many, or a class for an expanded clone.

j_gene: TRBJ1-6
v_gene: TRBV7-2
abundance: NA
d_gene: TRBD1
CDR3aa: CASSAGTGGISPLHF
CDR3nt: TGTGCCAGCAGCGCGGGGACAGGGGGAATCTCACCCCTCCACTTT

j_gene: TRBJ1-1
v_gene: TRBV7-8
abundance: few
d_gene: TRBD1
CDR3aa: CASSSPMGQGASGNTEAFF
CDR3nt: TGTGCCAGCAGCTCACCCATGGGGCAGGGGGCGTCAGGGAACACTGAAGCTTTCTTT

j_gene: TRBJ1-1
v_gene: TRBV10-3
abundance: few
d_gene: NA
CDR3aa: CAISESGPTGEAFF
CDR3nt: TGTGCCATCAGTGAGTCTGGGCCGACAGGTGAAGCTTTCTTT

j_gene: TRBJ1-5
v_gene: TRBV28
abundance: few
d_gene: NA
CDR3aa: CASTPVQPRGYSNQPQHF
CDR3nt: TGTGCCAGCACCCCTGTCCAGCCCAGAGGGTATAGCAATCAGCCCCAGCATTTT

j_gene: TRBJ1-5
v_gene: TRBV6-5
abundance: NA
d_gene: NA
CDR3aa: CATQLHRVGNQPQHF
CDR3nt: TGTGCCACCCAACTACACAGGGTTGGCAATCAGCCCCAGCATTTT

j_gene: TRBJ2-7
v_gene: TRBV13
abundance: once
d_gene: TRBD2
CDR3aa: CASSLGSGGLLTYEQYF
CDR3nt: TGTGCCAGCAGCTTAGGGAGCGGGGGTCTCCTAACCTACGAGCAGTACTTC

j_gene: TRBJ1-3
v_gene: TRBV9
abundance: NA
d_gene: NA
CDR3aa: CASSALSSSGNTIYF
CDR3nt: TGTGCCAGCAGCGCACTCTCTAGCTCTGGAAACACCATATATTTT

j_gene: TRBJ2-7
v_gene: TRBV5-1
abundance: NA
d_gene: TRBD1
CDR3aa: CASSLPGTGGGYEQYF
CDR3nt: TGCGCCAGCAGCTTGCCCGGGACAGGGGGTGGTTACGAGCAGTACTTC

j_gene: TRBJ1-1
v_gene: TRBV11-2
abundance: NA
d_gene: NA
CDR3aa: CASSLVGTPGAEAFF
CDR3nt: TGTGCCAGCAGCTTAGTCGGGACACCCGGGGCTGAAGCTTTCTTT

j_gene: TRBJ1-6
v_gene: TRBV30
abundance: NA
d_gene: NA
CDR3aa: CASTGTTYNSPLHF
CDR3nt: TGTGCCTCAACAGGGACGACGTATAATTCACCCCTCCACTTT

j_gene: TRBJ2-5
v_gene: TRBV6-5
abundance: NA
d_gene: NA
CDR3aa: CASSKDRQETQYF
CDR3nt: TGTGCCAGCAGTAAGGACAGACAAGAGACCCAGTACTTC

j_gene: TRBJ2-7
v_gene: TRBV21-1
abundance: NA
d_gene: NA
CDR3aa: CASSTCRFCGSSYEQYF
CDR3nt: TGTGCCAGCAGCACATGTAGGTTTTGTGGGAGTTCCTACGAGCAGTACTTC

j_gene: TRBJ1-4
v_gene: TRBV6-6
abundance: NA
d_gene: TRBD1
CDR3aa: CASSAAGTANEKLFF
CDR3nt: TGTGCCAGCAGTGCCGCCGGGACAGCCAATGAAAAACTGTTTTTT

j_gene: TRBJ1-6
v_gene: TRBV6-6
abundance: once
d_gene: TRBD1
CDR3aa: CASSLPGVQGGSPLHF
CDR3nt: TGTGCCAGCAGCCTACCCGGGGTCCAGGGGGGTTCACCCCTCCACTTT

j_gene: TRBJ2-5
v_gene: TRBV28
abundance: NA
d_gene: NA
CDR3aa: CASSFRAGVETQYF
CDR3nt: TGTGCCAGCAGTTTTAGGGCAGGGGTAGAGACCCAGTACTTC

j_gene: TRBJ1-2
v_gene: TRBV11-2
abundance: NA
d_gene: NA
CDR3aa: CASSRETYGYTF
CDR3nt: TGTGCCAGCAGCCGGGAGACCTATGGCTACACCTTC

j_gene: TRBJ2-1
v_gene: TRBV9
abundance: NA
d_gene: NA
CDR3aa: CASSVGSPNEQFF
CDR3nt: TGTGCCAGCAGCGTTGGTAGTCCCAATGAGCAGTTCTTC

j_gene: TRBJ2-7
v_gene: TRBV4-1
abundance: NA
d_gene: NA
CDR3aa: CASSPRRAGQIHEQYF
CDR3nt: TGCGCCAGCAGTCCAAGAAGGGCCGGACAAATCCACGAGCAGTACTTC

j_gene: TRBJ1-5
v_gene: TRBV6-5
abundance: NA
d_gene: TRBD1
CDR3aa: CAIRDRGIQPQHF
CDR3nt: TGTGCCATCCGGGACAGGGGGATTCAGCCCCAGCATTTT

j_gene: TRBJ2-3
v_gene: TRBV6-4
abundance: NA
d_gene: TRBD1
CDR3aa: CASRRQGYDTDTQYF
CDR3nt: TGTGCCAGCAGAAGACAGGGATATGACACAGATACGCAGTATTTT

j_gene: TRBJ2-4
v_gene: TRBV4-2
abundance: once
d_gene: NA
CDR3aa: CASSQERSRQDKNIQYF
CDR3nt: TGTGCCAGCAGCCAAGAGAGGTCGAGACAGGACAAAAACATTCAGTACTTC

j_gene: TRBJ2-3
v_gene: TRBV11-3
abundance: NA
d_gene: TRBD2
CDR3aa: CASSLLGPGLAFTDTQYF
CDR3nt: TGTGCCAGCAGCTTATTAGGGCCGGGACTAGCGTTCACAGATACGCAGTATTTT

j_gene: TRBJ1-4
v_gene: TRBV6-6
abundance: once
d_gene: TRBD1
CDR3aa: CASTPGQQTEKLFF
CDR3nt: TGTGCCAGCACCCCGGGACAGCAAACCGAAAAACTGTTTTTT

j_gene: TRBJ2-3
v_gene: TRBV28
abundance: NA
d_gene: NA
CDR3aa: CASGPDTQYF
CDR3nt: TGTGCCAGCGGCCCAGATACGCAGTATTTT

j_gene: TRBJ1-4
v_gene: TRBV5-1
abundance: few
d_gene: NA
CDR3aa: CASSLSATNEKLFF
CDR3nt: TGCGCCAGCAGCTTGTCCGCAACTAATGAAAAACTGTTTTTT

j_gene: TRBJ1-4
v_gene: TRBV5-6
abundance: NA
d_gene: NA
CDR3aa: CASSSRGALYEKLFF
CDR3nt: TGTGCCAGCAGCTCTCGGGGGGCTCTCTATGAAAAACTGTTTTTT

j_gene: TRBJ2-5
v_gene: TRBV4-2
abundance: NA
d_gene: TRBD2
CDR3aa: CASRRTSGKEAQYF
CDR3nt: TGTGCCAGCAGACGGACTAGCGGAAAAGAGGCCCAGTACTTC

j_gene: TRBJ2-3
v_gene: TRBV6-5
abundance: NA
d_gene: NA
CDR3aa: CASTQGLTDTQYF
CDR3nt: TGTGCCAGCACACAGGGATTAACAGATACGCAGTATTTT

j_gene: TRBJ1-3
v_gene: TRBV19
abundance: NA
d_gene: NA
CDR3aa: CASSIRNTIYF
CDR3nt: TGTGCCAGTAGTATCAGAAACACCATATATTTT

j_gene: TRBJ2-7
v_gene: TRBV12-3/TRBV12-4
abundance: NA
d_gene: NA
CDR3aa: CASSPDSVREQYF
CDR3nt: TGTGCCAGCAGTCCTGACTCGGTAAGAGAGCAGTACTTC

j_gene: TRBJ2-7
v_gene: TRBV4-1
abundance: NA
d_gene: TRBD1
CDR3aa: CASSQASGQTYEQYF
CDR3nt: TGCGCCAGCAGCCAAGCCTCGGGACAGACCTACGAGCAGTACTTC

j_gene: TRBJ2-2
v_gene: TRBV25-1
abundance: NA
d_gene: TRBD1
CDR3aa: CASQRTGGTGELFF
CDR3nt: TGTGCCAGCCAGAGGACAGGGGGCACCGGGGAGCTGTTTTTT

j_gene: TRBJ1-6
v_gene: TRBV6-5
abundance: NA
d_gene: TRBD1
CDR3aa: CASRTTGTGSPLHF
CDR3nt: TGTGCCAGCAGGACGACAGGGACCGGTTCACCCCTCCACTTT

j_gene: TRBJ2-7
v_gene: TRBV21-1
abundance: NA
d_gene: NA
CDR3aa: CASSKAMRRQGSYEQYF
CDR3nt: TGTGCCAGCAGCAAAGCTATGAGGAGACAGGGGTCCTACGAGCAGTACTTC

j_gene: TRBJ2-2
v_gene: TRBV7-9
abundance: NA
d_gene: TRBD1
CDR3aa: CASSSDRAANTGELFF
CDR3nt: TGTGCCAGCAGCTCCGACAGGGCAGCGAACACCGGGGAGCTGTTTTTT

j_gene: TRBJ2-1
v_gene: TRBV7-6
abundance: NA
d_gene: NA
CDR3aa: CASSTQLKRRDNNEQFF
CDR3nt: TGTGCCAGCAGCACCCAACTCAAGAGGCGGGATAACAATGAGCAGTTCTTC

j_gene: TRBJ2-7
v_gene: TRBV18
abundance: NA
d_gene: NA
CDR3aa: CASSPAVGPGGNEQYF
CDR3nt: TGTGCCAGCTCACCAGCGGTGGGCCCCGGAGGGAACGAGCAGTACTTC

j_gene: TRBJ1-2
v_gene: TRBV19
abundance: once
d_gene: NA
CDR3aa: CASSMRGADPYGYTF
CDR3nt: TGTGCCAGTAGTATGCGGGGGGCCGATCCCTATGGCTACACCTTC

j_gene: TRBJ1-2
v_gene: TRBV7-3
abundance: NA
d_gene: TRBD1
CDR3aa: CASSLTGQGATGYGYTF
CDR3nt: TGTGCCAGCAGCTTAACGGGACAGGGGGCAACGGGCTATGGCTACACCTTC

j_gene: TRBJ2-5
v_gene: TRBV7-9
abundance: NA
d_gene: TRBD1
CDR3aa: CASSFRGQPQETQYF
CDR3nt: TGTGCCAGCAGCTTTAGGGGACAGCCTCAAGAGACCCAGTACTTC